These 4 T cell receptor beta chains were sequenced from one sample in a study of regulatory T cells in long-lasting Graves disease. The time point was: newly diagnosed GD, antithyroid drugs for less than 3 months. With RNA extracted from PBMCs as input, the TCR library was made. CDR3 regions were amplified by Arm-PCR using iRepertoire HTBI primers to build TCR beta libraries. Via MiXCR, TCRdb re-called the multiplex PCR reads, giving one row per CDR3 protein. The table has over 400,000 distinct CDR3 sequences, 13% to 15% seen once. These sequences were also reported in another study, on T cells in Graves' hyperthyroidism and ophthalmopathy.

Sequencing was performed on peripheral blood mononuclear cells (PBMCs), taken at new diagnosis, from a patient treated with antithyroid drugs. The receptors derive from a woman aged 50 to 60 with Graves disease.

This clonotype was counted at least ten times. The chain has TRBV19 and TRBJ2-7; perhaps TRBD2 as D (6 bases). Deletions cut 1 base from V and 3 bases from J, with 16 bases between. Germline CDR1 reads LNHDA; CDR2 reads SQIVND (reference sequence). The CDR3 length is 16 residues. The CDR3 loop is CASSIALGGGNYEQYF. For the CDR3, the DNA is TGTGCCAGTAGTATAGCCCTAGGCGGAGGGAACTACGAGCAGTACTTC.

V gene TRBV6-1 combines with J gene TRBJ1-5; 10 nucleotides agree with TRBD1. The CDR3 contains 16 residues. The germline V gene has CDR1 MNHNS and CDR2 SASEGT. V trimming: 5 bases; J trimming: 4 bases; junction bases outside the gene matches: 8. The CDR3 nucleotides read TGTGCCAGCAGTAACCCCGGACAGGGGGGAAATCAGCCCCAGCATTTT. It yields the protein CASSNPGQGGNQPQHF.

This clonotype was detected ten times or more. The V call is TRBV10-3, the J call TRBJ2-5, with TRBD2 identical over 9 bases. The junction had 9 bases not matched to a gene; V was cut back by 10 bases and J by 3 bases. This CDR3 contains 14 residues. Germline V lookup: CDR1 ENHRY, CDR2 SYGVKD. The CDR3, as DNA: TGTGCCACCCAGGTGCGGGAGGGCGAAGAGACCCAGTACTTC. Its translation: CATQVREGEETQYF.

This clonotype was counted at least ten times. The chain combines TRBV20-1 with TRBJ2-3; 7 bases agree with TRBD2. This CDR3 has 16 residues. J lost 0 bases, V lost 1 base, and 7 bases had no gene match. Germline values: CDR1 DFQATT, CDR2 SNEGSKA (reference sequence). Here the CDR3 DNA reads TGCAGTGCTAGAGGGGGCGGGAGCGGGAGCACAGATACGCAGTATTTT. It codes for CSARGGGSGSTDTQYF.